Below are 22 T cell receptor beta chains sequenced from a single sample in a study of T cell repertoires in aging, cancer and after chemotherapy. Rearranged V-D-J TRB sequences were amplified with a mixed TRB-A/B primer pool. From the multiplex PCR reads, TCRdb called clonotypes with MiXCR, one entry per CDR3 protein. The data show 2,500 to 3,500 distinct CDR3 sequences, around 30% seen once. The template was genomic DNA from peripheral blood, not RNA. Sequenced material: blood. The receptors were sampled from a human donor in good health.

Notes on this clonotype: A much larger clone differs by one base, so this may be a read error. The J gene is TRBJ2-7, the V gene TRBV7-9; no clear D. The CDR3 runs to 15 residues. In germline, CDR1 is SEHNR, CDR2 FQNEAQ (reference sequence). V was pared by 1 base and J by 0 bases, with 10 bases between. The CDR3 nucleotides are TGTGCCAGCAGCTTAGACATGTTGAGCTCCTACGAGCAGTACTTC. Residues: CASSLDMLSSYEQYF.

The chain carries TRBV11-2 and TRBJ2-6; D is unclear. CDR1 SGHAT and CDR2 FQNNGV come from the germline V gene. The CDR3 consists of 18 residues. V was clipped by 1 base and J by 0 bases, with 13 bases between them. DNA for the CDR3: TGTGCCAGCAGCTTAGGGTGGCCGGGCCCCTCTGGGGCCAACGTCCTGACTTTC. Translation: CASSLGWPGPSGANVLTF.

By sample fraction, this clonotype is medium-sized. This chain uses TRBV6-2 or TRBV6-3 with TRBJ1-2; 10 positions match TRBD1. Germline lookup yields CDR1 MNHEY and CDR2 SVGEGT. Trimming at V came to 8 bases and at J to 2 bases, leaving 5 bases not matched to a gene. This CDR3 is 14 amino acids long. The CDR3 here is CASAPGQGNYGYTF. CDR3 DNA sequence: TGTGCCAGCGCCCCGGGACAGGGGAACTATGGCTACACCTTC.

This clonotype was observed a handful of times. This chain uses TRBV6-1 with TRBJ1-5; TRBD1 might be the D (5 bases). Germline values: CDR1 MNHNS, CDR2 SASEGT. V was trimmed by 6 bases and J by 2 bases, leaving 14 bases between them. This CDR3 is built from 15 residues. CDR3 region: CASSPGPDGNQPQHF. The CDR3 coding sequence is TGTGCCAGCAGCCCGGGACCAGATGGCAATCAGCCCCAGCATTTT.

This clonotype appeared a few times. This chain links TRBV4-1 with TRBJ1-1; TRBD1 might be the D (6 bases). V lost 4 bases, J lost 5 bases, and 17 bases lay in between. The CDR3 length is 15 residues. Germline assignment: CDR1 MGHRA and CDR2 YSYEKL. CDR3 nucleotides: TGCGCCAGCAGCCTAAGGACTGGGGGCAGAACTGAAGCTTTCTTT. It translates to CASSLRTGGRTEAFF.

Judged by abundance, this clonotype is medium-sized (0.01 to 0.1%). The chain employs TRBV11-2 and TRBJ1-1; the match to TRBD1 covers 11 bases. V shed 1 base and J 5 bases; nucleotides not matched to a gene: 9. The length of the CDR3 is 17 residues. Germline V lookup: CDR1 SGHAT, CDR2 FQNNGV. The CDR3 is CASSLGNGQGAGTEAFF. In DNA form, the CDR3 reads TGTGCCAGCAGCTTAGGAAATGGACAGGGGGCGGGGACTGAAGCTTTCTTT.

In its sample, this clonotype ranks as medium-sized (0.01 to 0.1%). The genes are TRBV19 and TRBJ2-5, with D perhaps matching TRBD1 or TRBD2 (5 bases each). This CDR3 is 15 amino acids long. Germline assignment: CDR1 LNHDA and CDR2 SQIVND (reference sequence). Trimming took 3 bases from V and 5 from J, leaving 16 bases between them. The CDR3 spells CASSILGDRDETQYF. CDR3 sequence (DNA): TGTGCCAGTAGTATCTTGGGGGATCGAGACGAGACCCAGTACTTC.

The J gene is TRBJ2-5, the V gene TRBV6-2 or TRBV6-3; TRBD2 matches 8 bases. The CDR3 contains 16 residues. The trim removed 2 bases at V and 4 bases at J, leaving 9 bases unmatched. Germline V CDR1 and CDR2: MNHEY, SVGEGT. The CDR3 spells CASSYGAGVSAETQYF. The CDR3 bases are TGTGCCAGCAGTTACGGAGCGGGAGTTTCCGCAGAGACCCAGTACTTC.

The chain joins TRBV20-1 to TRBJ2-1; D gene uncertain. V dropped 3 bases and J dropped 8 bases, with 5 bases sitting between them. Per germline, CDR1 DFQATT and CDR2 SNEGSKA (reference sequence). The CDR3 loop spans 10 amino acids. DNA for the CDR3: TGCAGTGCTAGTATCTATGAGCAGTTCTTC. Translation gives CSASIYEQFF.

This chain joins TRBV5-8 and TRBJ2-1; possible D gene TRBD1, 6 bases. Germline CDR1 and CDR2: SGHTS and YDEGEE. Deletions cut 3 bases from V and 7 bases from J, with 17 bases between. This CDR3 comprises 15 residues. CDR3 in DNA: TGTGCCAGCAGCTCGAGACAGGATCCCGGGAATGAGCAGTTCTTC. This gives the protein CASSSRQDPGNEQFF.

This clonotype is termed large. In DNA form, the CDR3 reads TGTGCCAGCAGCTCACAGACTGACTCCTACGAGCAGTACTTC. Protein sequence: CASSSQTDSYEQYF. The chain is built from TRBV7-9 and TRBJ2-7; D gene ambiguous. This CDR3 has 14 amino acids. Trimming left V 4 bases short and J 0 bases short, with 10 bases between. CDR1 and CDR2 from the germline V gene are SEHNR and FQNEAQ (reference sequence).

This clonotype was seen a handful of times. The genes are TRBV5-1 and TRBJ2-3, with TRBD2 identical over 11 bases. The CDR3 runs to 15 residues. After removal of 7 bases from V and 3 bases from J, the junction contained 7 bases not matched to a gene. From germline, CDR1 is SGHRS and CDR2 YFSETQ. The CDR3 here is CASGTLAGGTDTQYF. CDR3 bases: TGCGCCAGCGGGACTCTAGCGGGGGGAACAGATACGCAGTATTTT.

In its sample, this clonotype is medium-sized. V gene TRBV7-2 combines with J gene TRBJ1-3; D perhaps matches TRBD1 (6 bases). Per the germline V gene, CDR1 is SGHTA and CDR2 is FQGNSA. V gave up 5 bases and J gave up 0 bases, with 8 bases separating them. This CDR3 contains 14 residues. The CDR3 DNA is TGTGCCAGCAGCCTACAGGGCTCTGGAAACACCATATATTTT. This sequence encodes CASSLQGSGNTIYF. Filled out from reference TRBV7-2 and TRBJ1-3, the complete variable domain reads GAGVSQSPSNKVTEKGKDVELRCDPISGHTALYWYRQSLGQGLEFLIYFQGNSAPDKSGLPSDRFSAERTGGSVSTLTIQRTQQEDSAVYLCASSLQGSGNTIYFGEGSWLTVV.

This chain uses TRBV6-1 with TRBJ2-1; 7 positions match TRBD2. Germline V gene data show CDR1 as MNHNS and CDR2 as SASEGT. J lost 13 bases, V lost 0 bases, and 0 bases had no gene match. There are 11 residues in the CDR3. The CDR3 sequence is CASSEAGLQFF. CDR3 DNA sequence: TGTGCCAGCAGTGAAGCGGGACTACAGTTCTTC.

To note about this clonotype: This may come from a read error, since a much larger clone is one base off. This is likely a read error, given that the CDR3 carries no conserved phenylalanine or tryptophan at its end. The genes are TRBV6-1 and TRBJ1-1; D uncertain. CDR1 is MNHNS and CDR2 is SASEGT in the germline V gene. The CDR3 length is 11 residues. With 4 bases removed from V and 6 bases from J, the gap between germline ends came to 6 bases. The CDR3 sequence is CASSAFAEAFL. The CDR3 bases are TGTGCCAGCAGTGCATTCGCTGAAGCTTTCTTA.

This chain's CDR3 is CASSLRSGTFYNEQFF. CDR3 DNA: TGTGCCAGCAGTCTCAGGTCCGGGACCTTTTACAATGAGCAGTTCTTC. The rearrangement joins TRBV28 to TRBJ2-1, with D perhaps assigned TRBD1 or TRBD2 (5 bases each). CDR1 and CDR2 (germline): MDHEN, SYDVKM. The CDR3 sequence is 16 residues long. Trimming took off 5 bases at V and 4 bases at J, with 18 bases between the two ends. Complete variable domain (other parts from reference TRBV28 and TRBJ2-1): DVKVTQSSRYLVKRTGEKVFLECVQDMDHENMFWYRQDPGLGLRLIYFSYDVKMKEKGDIPEGYSVSREKKERFSLILESASTNQTSMYLCASSLRSGTFYNEQFFGPGTRLTVL.

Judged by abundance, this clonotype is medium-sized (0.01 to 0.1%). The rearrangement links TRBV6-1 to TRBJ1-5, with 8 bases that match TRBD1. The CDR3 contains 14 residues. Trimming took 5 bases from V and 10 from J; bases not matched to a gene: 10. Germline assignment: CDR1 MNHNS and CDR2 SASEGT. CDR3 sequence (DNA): TGTGCCAGCAGTACGGACAGGGTGGGGCAACCCCAGCATTTT. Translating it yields CASSTDRVGQPQHF.

DNA of the CDR3: TGCAGTGCTAGACGGGAGACCCAGTACTTC. Translation gives CSARRETQYF. The chain joins TRBV20-1 to TRBJ2-5; D is unclear. CDR1 and CDR2 from the germline V gene are DFQATT and SNEGSKA (reference sequence). The V end was cut by 2 bases, the J end by 5 bases, with 3 bases between. There are 10 residues in the CDR3.

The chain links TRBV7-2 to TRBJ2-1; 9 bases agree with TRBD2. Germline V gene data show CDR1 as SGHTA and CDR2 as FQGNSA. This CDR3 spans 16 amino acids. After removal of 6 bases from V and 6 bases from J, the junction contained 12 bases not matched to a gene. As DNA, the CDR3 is TGTGCCAGCAGTCAATACGCGGGAGGGCCGGGCAATGAGCAGTTCTTC. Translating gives CASSQYAGGPGNEQFF. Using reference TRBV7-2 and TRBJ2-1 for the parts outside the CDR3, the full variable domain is GAGVSQSPSNKVTEKGKDVELRCDPISGHTALYWYRQSLGQGLEFLIYFQGNSAPDKSGLPSDRFSAERTGGSVSTLTIQRTQQEDSAVYLCASSQYAGGPGNEQFFGPGTRLTVL.

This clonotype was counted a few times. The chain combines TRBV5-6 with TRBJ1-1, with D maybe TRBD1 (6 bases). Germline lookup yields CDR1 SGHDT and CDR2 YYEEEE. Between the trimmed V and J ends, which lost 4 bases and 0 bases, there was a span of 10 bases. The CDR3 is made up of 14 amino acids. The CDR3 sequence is CASSRQGLNTEAFF. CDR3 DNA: TGTGCCAGCAGCCGTCAGGGGTTGAACACTGAAGCTTTCTTT.

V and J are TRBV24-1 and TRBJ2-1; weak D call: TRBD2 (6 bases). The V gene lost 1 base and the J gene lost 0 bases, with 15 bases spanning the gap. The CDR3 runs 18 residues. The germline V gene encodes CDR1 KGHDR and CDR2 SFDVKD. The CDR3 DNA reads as TGTGCCACCAGTGATTTCAGTAGCGGAGGAAGCTCCTACAATGAGCAGTTCTTC. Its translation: CATSDFSSGGSSYNEQFF.

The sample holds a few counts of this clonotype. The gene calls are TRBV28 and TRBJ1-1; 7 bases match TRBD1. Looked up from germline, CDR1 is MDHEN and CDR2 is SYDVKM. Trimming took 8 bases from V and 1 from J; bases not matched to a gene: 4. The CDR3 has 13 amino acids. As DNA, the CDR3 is TGTGCCAGCTTTCAGGGGGGGAACACTGAAGCTTTCTTT. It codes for CASFQGGNTEAFF. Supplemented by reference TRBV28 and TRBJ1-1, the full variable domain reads DVKVTQSSRYLVKRTGEKVFLECVQDMDHENMFWYRQDPGLGLRLIYFSYDVKMKEKGDIPEGYSVSREKKERFSLILESASTNQTSMYLCASFQGGNTEAFFGQGTRLTVV.